What follows describes a single TCR beta chain. Its antigen is unidentified. Every isolated RNA sample was fully reverse transcribed, so sequencing captured expressed TCRB transcripts. Sequencing was performed with immunoSEQ multiplex PCR; in TCRdb, only in-frame clones are kept and a portion is missing. The sample includes hundreds of thousands of clones, 68% of them seen just once. The sample belongs to a study of beta chain features in type 1 diabetes. General study results and limits: TCRB CDR3s from Type 1 diabetes patients were moderately but significantly shorter in all four CD4+ subsets.

Blood was collected once per donor into heparin, averaging approximately 0.11 L. Germline V gene lookup returns CDR1 DFQATT and CDR2 SNEGSKA (reference sequence). This CDR3 has 10 residues. The V end was cut by 2 bases, the J end by 5 bases, with 3 bases between. The TCR comes from a man under 40 in good health. The chain is built from TRBV20-1 and TRBJ2-5; D not certain. The source material was naive CD4+ T cells from blood. This CDR3 is CSARLETQYF. The CDR3 nucleotides read TGCAGTGCTAGACTCGAGACCCAGTACTTC.